The rows below give T cell receptor beta chains drawn from one sample of a study of blood T cell repertoires in COVID-19. Assay used: immunoSEQ multiplex PCR; TCRdb lists only in-frame clones, some missing. The table shows approximately 300,000 clones, with under 90% occurring only once. Sequencing used PBMCs or T cells enriched from blood (not recorded which). These receptor sequences come from a woman aged 18 to 35 who had recovered from COVID-19. Each CDR3 is given with its conserved first and last residue. The order of the fields is clone size, J gene, V gene, CDR3 protein. The size entry is marked missing in some rows and otherwise reads once, few, many or a size class.

once TRBJ2-3 TRBV7-3 CASSPSGGVSDTQYF
few TRBJ2-2 TRBV5-6 CASSLLSGPNTGELFF
few TRBJ1-3 TRBV30 CAWSGDSLISGNTIYF
- TRBJ1-1 TRBV28 CASSLRTGANTEAFF
- TRBJ1-1 TRBV25-1 CASSRLQGALLGDTEAFF
- TRBJ1-1 TRBV10-1 CASSESLRGGRGTEAFF
- TRBJ2-1 TRBV4-1 CASSQAPGLAGGVEQFF
- TRBJ1-5 TRBV19 CATSGGGQPQHF
- TRBJ2-5 TRBV13 CASSSTNQETQYF
- TRBJ1-1 TRBV6-1 CASSEARGASEAFF
- TRBJ1-1 TRBV28 CATQSRDRLNTEAFF
- TRBJ2-7 TRBV3-1/TRBV3-2 CASSLRSGSSYEQYF
- TRBJ1-5 TRBV6-5 CASSLGQGRDQPQHF
once TRBJ1-1 TRBV13 CASSLAVTEAFF
- TRBJ1-4 TRBV7-9 CASSWTGNYNEKLFF
- TRBJ2-3 TRBV5-1 CASSSGWTGDVDTQYF
- TRBJ2-2 TRBV30 CAWSRGGNTGELFF
- TRBJ1-2 TRBV29-1 CSVVFGGALNSYTF
- TRBJ1-4 TRBV27 CASRRQGALEKLFF
- TRBJ2-7 TRBV5-1 CASSLQGLLYEQYF
- TRBJ2-1 TRBV18 CASSTPSGINNEQFF
- TRBJ2-3 TRBV10-1 CASSESRGTQYF
once TRBJ1-2 TRBV5-1 CASSGEGPDGYTF
- TRBJ2-7 TRBV25-1 CASSTGDSSYEQYF
- TRBJ1-6 TRBV24-1 CATSDSGLLIKYNSPLHF
- TRBJ2-5 TRBV28 CASSSGQSQETQYF
- TRBJ2-2 TRBV5-1 CASRVTGGDTGELFF
- TRBJ1-5 TRBV3-1/TRBV3-2 CASSPRQTRQPQHF
- TRBJ1-5 TRBV7-9 CASSSQGTDQPQHF
- TRBJ1-1 TRBV11-2 CASSSGVVTEAFF
once TRBJ1-4 TRBV30 CAWTLQGNEKLFF
- TRBJ2-1 TRBV28 CASSQIPGGAGNEQFF
few TRBJ1-2 TRBV28 CASRGGQTTNYGYTF
- TRBJ2-5 TRBV27 CASRRQGWETQYF